Listed here are 32 T cell receptor beta chains from one sample, sequenced in a study of OX40 agonist ivuxolimab in advanced cancers. Assay: immunoSEQ multiplex PCR; the TCRdb copy retains only in-frame clones and omits some. This table has 85,000 to 130,000 clones, 90% appearing once. The sequencing used CD4+ or CD8+ T cells sorted from blood, collected in a trial of the OX40 agonist ivuxolimab. Receptor source: an adult with an advanced solid tumor such as melanoma, head and neck, liver or kidney cancer.

The chain links TRBV2 to TRBJ2-3, with 10 bases aligning to TRBD2. The CDR3 extends over 15 amino acids. Trimming cost V 6 bases and J 3 bases; bases outside gene matches: 6. Germline V gene lookup returns CDR1 SNHLY and CDR2 FYNNEI. CDR3 sequence (DNA): TGTGCCAGCAGACAAGCGGGGGGGAATACAGATACGCAGTATTTT. Its translation is CASRQAGGNTDTQYF. The full variable domain, its missing parts supplied by reference TRBV2 and TRBJ2-3, is EPEVTQTPSHQVTQMGQEVILRCVPISNHLYFYWYRQILGQKVEFLVSFYNNEISEKSEIFDDQFSVERPDGSNFTLKIRSTKLEDSAMYFCASRQAGGNTDTQYFGPGTRLTVL.

This chain uses TRBV6-1 with TRBJ1-2, with D perhaps TRBD1 (5 bases). Germline CDR1 is MNHNS and CDR2 is SASEGT. The germline V and J ends were trimmed by 6 bases and 2 bases, with 7 bases remaining between them. The CDR3 length is 12 residues. CDR3 sequence reads: CASRGRNYGYTF. The CDR3 nucleotides read TGTGCCAGCAGGGGACGGAACTATGGCTACACCTTC.

This chain joins TRBV5-1 and TRBJ2-7, with D tentatively TRBD2 (6 bases). In germline, CDR1 is SGHRS, CDR2 YFSETQ. Trimming removed 1 base at V and 2 bases at J, with 13 bases between. The CDR3 has 15 amino acids. The CDR3 DNA reads as TGCGCCAGCAGCTTGAGGTTCGGGGGAACCTACGAGCAGTACTTC. This encodes CASSLRFGGTYEQYF.

The chain is built from TRBV9 and TRBJ2-3; 8 bases map to TRBD1. Germline lookup yields CDR1 SGDLS and CDR2 YYNGEE. The CDR3 loop spans 17 amino acids. J gave up 0 bases and V 3 bases, and 9 bases lay outside the gene matches. The CDR3 sequence: CASSATGDSSSTDTQYF. CDR3 DNA: TGTGCCAGCAGCGCGACAGGGGACAGCTCTAGCACAGATACGCAGTATTTT.

The V call is TRBV27, the J call TRBJ2-7; 8 bases are a match to TRBD1. CDR3 length: 15 amino acids. V shed 5 bases, J shed 1 base, and the junction held 7 bases outside the gene matches. Germline assignment: CDR1 MNHEY and CDR2 SMNVEV (reference sequence). The CDR3 region has the DNA TGTGCCAGCAGTCAGACGGACAGGGTTTCCTACGAGCAGTACTTC. Translation gives CASSQTDRVSYEQYF.

The gene calls are TRBV28 and TRBJ1-1, with D unclear. CDR3 length: 13 amino acids. Germline values: CDR1 MDHEN, CDR2 SYDVKM. Trimming pared 5 bases from V and 11 bases from J, leaving 18 bases between. The CDR3 spells CASSPSRTGSAFF. The CDR3 nucleotides are TGTGCCAGCAGTCCATCTAGGACGGGAAGTGCTTTCTTT.

This clone appeared a few times. This chain uses TRBV5-1 with TRBJ1-1, with a weak D call TRBD1 (5 bases). CDR3 length: 13 residues. Trimming took 4 bases from V and 1 from J, leaving 8 bases between them. Germline CDR1 is SGHRS and CDR2 is YFSETQ. CDR3 sequence reads: CASSVGQNTEAFF. CDR3 in DNA: TGCGCCAGCAGCGTAGGACAGAACACTGAAGCTTTCTTT.

The chain combines TRBV21-1 with TRBJ1-2; the table's D call of TRBD1 was not tested on the DNA. TRBV21-1 counts as a pseudogene. The CDR3 totals 17 residues. The chain's CDR3 is CASSKVLPGQPTYGYTF. CDR3 coding DNA: TGTGCCAGCAGCAAGGTCCTACCGGGACAGCCTACATATGGCTACACCTTC.

The CDR3 is CSAREGLEQYF. The CDR3 region has the DNA TGCAGTGCTAGGGAGGGCCTGGAGCAGTACTTC. V is TRBV20-1 and J is TRBJ2-7; TRBD2 is a possible D gene (6 bases). This CDR3 region has 11 residues. Trimming shortened V by 3 bases and J by 7 bases, and 10 bases separated the two germline ends. Looked up from germline, CDR1 is DFQATT and CDR2 is SNEGSKA (reference sequence).

This rearrangement joins TRBV5-5 to TRBJ2-7, with 7 nucleotides matching TRBD1. From germline, CDR1 is SGHKS and CDR2 YYEKEE (reference sequence). With V trimmed by 2 bases and J by 2 bases, 7 bases remained unmatched. CDR3 length: 15 amino acids. This CDR3 reads CASSFGTGDPYEQYF. The CDR3 DNA sequence: TGTGCCAGCAGCTTTGGCACAGGGGACCCCTACGAGCAGTACTTC.

The sample holds one count of this clone. The V call is TRBV28, the J call TRBJ1-5, with D possibly TRBD1 on 5 matching bases. The CDR3 has 14 amino acids. Between the trimmed V and J ends, which lost 2 bases and 6 bases, there was a span of 11 bases. CDR1 is MDHEN, CDR2 SYDVKM, per germline. DNA for the CDR3: TGTGCCAGCAGTTTAGGGGGTGGGGTTCAGCCCCAGCATTTT. It codes for CASSLGGGVQPQHF.

The chain joins TRBV19 to TRBJ2-2, with no clear D. This CDR3 region has 14 residues. Germline-derived CDR1 and CDR2 are LNHDA and SQIVND (reference sequence). The ends were cut back, 6 bases at V and 0 bases at J, with 8 bases in the middle. Here the CDR3 DNA reads TGTGCCAGTAGGTCCAGAGCGAACACCGGGGAGCTGTTTTTT. Amino acid sequence: CASRSRANTGELFF.

V usage is TRBV19 and J usage is TRBJ1-6; D is ambiguous. V lost 7 bases, J lost 9 bases, and 13 bases lay in between. The CDR3 has 13 amino acids. Germline assignment: CDR1 LNHDA and CDR2 SQIVND (reference sequence). CDR3 nucleotides: TGTGCCAGTACCGAGGTAGGGAGTTCACCCCTCCACTTT. It yields the protein CASTEVGSSPLHF.

The chain combines TRBV28 with TRBJ2-5; tentative D call: TRBD1 (6 bases). The CDR3 has 14 residues. V was pared by 5 bases and J by 3 bases, with 13 bases between. Germline V gives CDR1 MDHEN, CDR2 SYDVKM. CDR3 coding DNA: TGTGCCAGCAGTCAACTAGGGGGTAAAGAGACCCAGTACTTC. It specifies CASSQLGGKETQYF.

The chain links TRBV18 to TRBJ1-3, with no clear D. This CDR3 has 16 amino acids. Germline V gene lookup returns CDR1 KGHSH and CDR2 LQKENI. Trimming shortened V by 2 bases and J by 0 bases, and 11 bases separated the two germline ends. Here the CDR3 DNA reads TGTGCCAGCTCACCAAGCGAGGCAGCCTCTGGAAACACCATATATTTT. Protein sequence: CASSPSEAASGNTIYF.

This clone was seen only once. This chain connects TRBV28 to TRBJ2-5, with TRBD2 as a possible D gene (6 bases). The CDR3 totals 18 residues. V lost 3 bases to trimming and J lost 7 bases, with 27 bases between them. The germline V gene encodes CDR1 MDHEN and CDR2 SYDVKM. The CDR3 sequence: CASSFPQRARAEGVTQYF. The CDR3 DNA follows: TGTGCCAGCAGTTTCCCCCAGAGGGCGCGCGCGGAGGGCGTGACCCAGTACTTC.

V is TRBV25-1 and J is TRBJ2-5, with 7 nucleotides matching TRBD2. CDR3 length: 13 residues. The germline V gene encodes CDR1 MGHDK and CDR2 SYGVNS. The V gene end was trimmed by 5 bases and the J gene end by 5 bases; junction bases not matched to a gene: 5. Here the CDR3 DNA reads TGTGCCAGCAGTCGAGCGGGGAGGGAGACCCAGTACTTC. It is translated as CASSRAGRETQYF.

The rearrangement links TRBV9 to TRBJ2-3, with 8 bases matching TRBD2. After removal of 4 bases from V and 2 bases from J, the junction contained 9 bases not matched to a gene. The V gene's germline CDR1 is SGDLS and CDR2 YYNGEE. The CDR3 extends over 16 amino acids. This chain's CDR3 is CASSSESGGYTDTQYF. CDR3 sequence (DNA): TGTGCCAGCAGCAGCGAAAGCGGGGGCTACACAGATACGCAGTATTTT.

The chain carries TRBV7-2 and TRBJ2-2; TRBD2 is a possible D gene (6 bases). The CDR3 totals 15 residues. Germline V gives CDR1 SGHTA, CDR2 FQGNSA. V dropped 6 bases and J dropped 2 bases, with 13 bases sitting between them. In nucleotides, the CDR3 is TGTGCCAGCAGACGACTAGGACCCAACACCGGGGAGCTGTTTTTT. This gives the protein CASRRLGPNTGELFF.

The V call is TRBV5-4, the J call TRBJ1-6; 10 nucleotides align to TRBD1. This CDR3 is 15 amino acids long. Trimming at V came to 4 bases and at J to 9 bases, leaving 7 bases not matched to a gene. CDR1 SGHNT and CDR2 YYREEE come from the germline V gene (reference sequence). As DNA, the CDR3 is TGTGCCAGCAGCGGTACCGGGACAGGGGTTTCACCCCTCCACTTT. It codes for CASSGTGTGVSPLHF.

V usage is TRBV18 and J usage is TRBJ1-1; 7 bases fit TRBD1. Germline values: CDR1 KGHSH, CDR2 LQKENI. The CDR3 runs 14 residues. V trimming: 4 bases; J trimming: 0 bases; junction bases outside the gene matches: 2. As DNA, the CDR3 is TGTGCCAGCTCACGGGACAGATTGAACACTGAAGCTTTCTTT. Amino acid sequence: CASSRDRLNTEAFF.

The chain recombines TRBV5-6 with TRBJ2-2; 13 nucleotides match TRBD2. Germline V gives CDR1 SGHDT, CDR2 YYEEEE. Trimming at V came to 3 bases and at J to 5 bases, leaving 7 bases not matched to a gene. This CDR3 has 17 residues. For the CDR3, the DNA is TGTGCCAGCAGCTCCCCAACTAGCGGGGGGGCAACCGGGGAGCTGTTTTTT. Translated: CASSSPTSGGATGELFF.

The chain couples TRBV7-2 to TRBJ1-5; 7 positions agree with TRBD1. After removal of 5 bases from V and 4 bases from J, the junction contained 2 bases not matched to a gene. The germline V gene has CDR1 SGHTA and CDR2 FQGNSA. The CDR3 runs to 13 residues. The CDR3 loop is CASSQDRNQPQHF. CDR3 nucleotides: TGTGCCAGCAGCCAGGACAGGAATCAGCCCCAGCATTTT.

The chain carries TRBV6-6 and TRBJ2-1; D might be TRBD2 (5 bases). Germline values: CDR1 MNHNY, CDR2 SVGAGI (reference sequence). V was clipped by 7 bases and J by 12 bases, with 16 bases between them. This CDR3 region has 12 residues. The CDR3 here is CASKSVAYRQFF. Here the CDR3 DNA reads TGTGCCAGCAAGTCGGTAGCGTATCGGCAGTTCTTC.

The rearrangement joins TRBV6-6 to TRBJ2-1; 12 positions match TRBD1. CDR3 length equals 14 residues. V was clipped by 6 bases and J by 5 bases; unmatched bases: 2. CDR1 is MNHNY, CDR2 SVGAGI, per germline (reference sequence). The CDR3 DNA is TGTGCCAGCAGGGGACAGGGGGCAGACAATGAGCAGTTCTTC. This codes for CASRGQGADNEQFF.

The V gene is TRBV11-2, the J gene TRBJ1-2; TRBD1 matches 8 bases. Trimming at V came to 5 bases and at J to 6 bases, leaving 11 bases not matched to a gene. CDR1 and CDR2 (germline): SGHAT, FQNNGV. The CDR3 runs to 15 residues. The CDR3 bases are TGTGCCAGCAGCCCTGGGACAGGAGGCACCCATGGCTACACCTTC. It translates to CASSPGTGGTHGYTF. The full variable domain, completed using reference TRBV11-2 and TRBJ1-2, is EAGVAQSPRYKIIEKRQSVAFWCNPISGHATLYWYQQILGQGPKLLIQFQNNGVVDDSQLPKDRFSAERLKGVDSTLKIQPAKLEDSAVYLCASSPGTGGTHGYTFGSGTRLTVV.

This clone was found a few times. The rearrangement joins TRBV7-2 to TRBJ1-3, with D unresolved. The V and J ends lost 5 bases and 0 bases respectively, with 14 bases between them. Germline values: CDR1 SGHTA, CDR2 FQGNSA. This CDR3 region has 16 residues. Written as DNA, the CDR3 is TGTGCCAGCAGCGGTACCCCACCCGCCTCTGGAAACACCATATATTTT. Protein sequence: CASSGTPPASGNTIYF.

This clone was recorded once. The rearrangement links TRBV7-6 to TRBJ2-5; 10 bases align to TRBD2. CDR1 and CDR2 from the germline V gene are SGHVS and FNYEAQ. The CDR3 has 16 residues. After removal of 0 bases from V and 5 bases from J, the junction contained 6 bases not matched to a gene. The CDR3 DNA is TGTGCCAGCAGCTTAGCGCCAGCGGGGGGGCCTGAGACCCAGTACTTC. Its protein product is CASSLAPAGGPETQYF.

The J gene is TRBJ1-2, the V gene TRBV29-1; D may be TRBD1 (6 bases). This CDR3 contains 11 residues. CDR1 and CDR2 (germline): SQVTM, ANQGSEA. V lost 7 bases to trimming and J lost 7 bases, with 13 bases between them. Here the CDR3 reads CSAERGLGYTF. The CDR3 nucleotides are TGCAGCGCCGAACGGGGGCTTGGCTACACCTTC. The full variable domain, rest sourced from reference TRBV29-1 and TRBJ1-2, is SAVISQKPSRDICQRGTSLTIQCQVDSQVTMMFWYRQQPGQSLTLIATANQGSEATYESGFVIDKFPISRPNLTFSTLTVSNMSPEDSSIYLCSAERGLGYTFGSGTRLTVV.

This chain's CDR3 is CASRDKTFNPYEQYF. The CDR3 nucleotides read TGTGCCAGCAGGGATAAAACCTTCAACCCCTACGAGCAGTACTTC. The chain joins TRBV6-1 to TRBJ2-7, with D unresolved. The length of the CDR3 is 15 residues. Trimming pared 6 bases from V and 2 bases from J, leaving 17 bases between. In germline, CDR1 is MNHNS, CDR2 SASEGT.

The genes are TRBV20-1 and TRBJ1-2; D remains ambiguous. The CDR3 runs 11 residues. V lost 8 bases and J 6 bases, leaving 13 bases between the germline ends. Germline V gene lookup returns CDR1 DFQATT and CDR2 SNEGSKA (reference sequence). CDR3 DNA sequence: TGCAGTCCTCGGTTTCAGGATGGCTACACCTTC. This translates into CSPRFQDGYTF.

The rearrangement joins TRBV19 to TRBJ2-7; D remains unclear. V shed 3 bases and J shed 4 bases, with 19 bases lying between them. CDR3 size: 16 residues. Germline CDR1 and CDR2: LNHDA and SQIVND (reference sequence). The CDR3 region has the DNA TGTGCCAGTAGTATTAGTGGTGACCTTACAACGTACGAGCAGTACTTC. It translates to CASSISGDLTTYEQYF.